This TCR beta chain was sequenced during a study of T cell repertoires in cytomegalovirus infection. Study information: Newly reported HLA-C-restricted and thoroughly characterized HLA-B-restricted CMV epitopes were employed.

This clonotype has a handful of counts. Antigen: not known. The ends were cut back, 1 base at V and 1 base at J, with 11 bases in the middle. CDR1 is MDHEN, CDR2 SYDVKM, per germline. The CDR3 totals 16 residues. TCRdb ran MiXCR on the reads and lists one entry per CDR3 protein. This sample carries under 500,000 distinct CDR3 sequences, roughly 42% of them seen once, and the ten largest clones take roughly two fifths. The V and J genes are TRBV28 and TRBJ1-5; no reliable D call. Here the sequenced sample was cultured PBMCs, taken from culture after CMV antigen stimulation. The receptor comes from a human donor in good health (CMV status not recorded). Some clones in this sample may be carry-over from other donors' samples. CDR3 DNA: TGTGCCAGCAGTTTATTAGCCTTGGGAAGCAATCAGCCCCAGCATTTT. Translation gives CASSLLALGSNQPQHF.